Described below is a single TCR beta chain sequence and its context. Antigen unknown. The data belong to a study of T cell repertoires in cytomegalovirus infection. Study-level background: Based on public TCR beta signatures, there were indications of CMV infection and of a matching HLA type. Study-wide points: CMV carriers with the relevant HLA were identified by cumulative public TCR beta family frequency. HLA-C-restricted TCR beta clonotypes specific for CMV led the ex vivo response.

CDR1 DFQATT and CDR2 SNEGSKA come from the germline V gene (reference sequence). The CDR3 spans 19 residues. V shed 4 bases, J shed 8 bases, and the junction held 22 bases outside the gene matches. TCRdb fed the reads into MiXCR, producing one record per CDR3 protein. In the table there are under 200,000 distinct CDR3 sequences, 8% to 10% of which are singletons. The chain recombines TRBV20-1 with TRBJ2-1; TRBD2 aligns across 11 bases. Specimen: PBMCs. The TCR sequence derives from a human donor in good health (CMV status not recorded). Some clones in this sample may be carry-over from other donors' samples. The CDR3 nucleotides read TGCAGTGCTATCAAAGCAGGGACTAGCGGAGTTCTCAGACGGGATGAGCAGTTCTTC. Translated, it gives CSAIKAGTSGVLRRDEQFF.